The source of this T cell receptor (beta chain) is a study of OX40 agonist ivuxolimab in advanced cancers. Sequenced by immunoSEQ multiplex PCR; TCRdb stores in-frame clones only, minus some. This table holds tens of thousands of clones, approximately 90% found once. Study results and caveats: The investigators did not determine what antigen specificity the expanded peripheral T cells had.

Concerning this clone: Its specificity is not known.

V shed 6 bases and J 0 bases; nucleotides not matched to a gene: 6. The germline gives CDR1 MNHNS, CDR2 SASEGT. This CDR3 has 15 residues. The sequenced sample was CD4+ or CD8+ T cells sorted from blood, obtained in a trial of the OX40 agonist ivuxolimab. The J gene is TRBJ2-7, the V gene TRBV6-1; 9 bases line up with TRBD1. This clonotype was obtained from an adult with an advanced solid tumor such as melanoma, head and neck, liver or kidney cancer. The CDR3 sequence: CASRFDRGISYEQYF. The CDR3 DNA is TGTGCCAGCAGATTCGACAGGGGGATCTCCTACGAGCAGTACTTC.